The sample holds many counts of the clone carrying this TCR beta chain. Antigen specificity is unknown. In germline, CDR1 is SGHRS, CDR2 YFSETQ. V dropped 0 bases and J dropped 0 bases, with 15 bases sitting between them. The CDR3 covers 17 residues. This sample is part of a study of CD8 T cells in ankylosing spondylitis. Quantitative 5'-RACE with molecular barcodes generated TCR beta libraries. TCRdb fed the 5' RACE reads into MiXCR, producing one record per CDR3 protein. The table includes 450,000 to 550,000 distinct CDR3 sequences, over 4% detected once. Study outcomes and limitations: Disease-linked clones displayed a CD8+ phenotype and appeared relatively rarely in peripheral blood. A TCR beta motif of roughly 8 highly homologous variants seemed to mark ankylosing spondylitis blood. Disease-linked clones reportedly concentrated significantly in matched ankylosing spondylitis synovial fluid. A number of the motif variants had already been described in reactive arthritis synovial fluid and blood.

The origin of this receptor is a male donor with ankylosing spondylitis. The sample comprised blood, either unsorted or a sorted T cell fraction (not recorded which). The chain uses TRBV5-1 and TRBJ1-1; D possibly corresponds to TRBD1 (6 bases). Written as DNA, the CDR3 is TGCGCCAGCAGCTTGGGGTTGGCAGGGGCCATGAACACTGAAGCTTTCTTT. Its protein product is CASSLGLAGAMNTEAFF.